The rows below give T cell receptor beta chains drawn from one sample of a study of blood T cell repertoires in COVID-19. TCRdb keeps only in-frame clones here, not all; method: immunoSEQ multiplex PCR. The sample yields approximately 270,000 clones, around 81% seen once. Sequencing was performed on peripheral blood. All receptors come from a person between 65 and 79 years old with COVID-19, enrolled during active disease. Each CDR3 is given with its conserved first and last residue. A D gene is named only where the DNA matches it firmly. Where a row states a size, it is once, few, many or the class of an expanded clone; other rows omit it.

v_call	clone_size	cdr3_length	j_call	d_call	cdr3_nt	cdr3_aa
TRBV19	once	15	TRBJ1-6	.	TGTGCCAGTAGAATTTCGGGGGGCCACAATTCACCCCTCCACTTT	CASRISGGHNSPLHF
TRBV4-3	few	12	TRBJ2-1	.	TGCGCCAGCAGCCTGTATCGGTCTGAGCAGTTCTTC	CASSLYRSEQFF
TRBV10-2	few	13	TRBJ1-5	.	TGCGCCAGCAGTGACCGTCCGAGGGAGCCCCAGCATTTT	CASSDRPREPQHF
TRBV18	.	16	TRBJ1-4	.	TGTGCCAGCTCACCCCAAGGACAGAAAATTAATGAAAAACTGTTTTTT	CASSPQGQKINEKLFF
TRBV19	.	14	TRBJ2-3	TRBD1	TGTGCCAGTAGTACAGGACAGGGAACAGATACGCAGTATTTT	CASSTGQGTDTQYF
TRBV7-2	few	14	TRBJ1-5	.	TGTGCCAGCAGCCCTCAACCGGGTAATCAGCCCCAGCATTTT	CASSPQPGNQPQHF
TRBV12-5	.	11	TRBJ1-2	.	TGTGCTAGTGGTTTGGCCCCAGGGGACACCTTC	CASGLAPGDTF
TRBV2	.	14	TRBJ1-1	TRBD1	TGTGCCAGCAGGGAACAGGGGCCCTCACCGATCGCTTTCTTT	CASREQGPSPIAFF
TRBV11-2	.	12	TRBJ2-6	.	TGTGCCAGCCGTTCTGGGGCCAACGTCCTGACTTTC	CASRSGANVLTF
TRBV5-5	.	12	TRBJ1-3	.	TGTGCCAGCAGCCCTCCTACCAACACCATATATTTT	CASSPPTNTIYF
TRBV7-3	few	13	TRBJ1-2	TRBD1	TGTGCCAGCAGCCGGGACAGGGGGTATGGCTACACCTTC	CASSRDRGYGYTF
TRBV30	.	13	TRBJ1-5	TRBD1	TGTGCCTGGAGTGTTCAGGGGGGACAGCCCCAGCATTTT	CAWSVQGGQPQHF
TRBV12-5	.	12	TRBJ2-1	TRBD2	TGTGCTAGTGGTTTCGGACTAGCAGAGCAGTTCTTC	CASGFGLAEQFF
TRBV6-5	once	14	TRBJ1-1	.	TGTGCCAGCAATCACAGGGCCATGAACACTGAAGCTTTCTTT	CASNHRAMNTEAFF
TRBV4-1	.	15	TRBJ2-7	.	TGCGCCAGCAGCCAAACTGGTACCTTTACCTACGAGCAGTACTTC	CASSQTGTFTYEQYF
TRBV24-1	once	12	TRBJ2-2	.	TGTGCCACCAGTGATTTTCTTGGGGAGCTGTTTTTT	CATSDFLGELFF
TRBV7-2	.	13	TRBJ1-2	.	TGTGCCAGCAGCTTAGTTGCAGATGGTGGCTACACCTTC	CASSLVADGGYTF
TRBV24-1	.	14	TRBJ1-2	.	TGTGCCACCAGTATCGGGTCCAGGGACTATGGCTACACCTTC	CATSIGSRDYGYTF
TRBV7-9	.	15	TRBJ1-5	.	TGTGCCAGCAGCCAGACAGACAGAAGCAATCAGCCCCAGCATTTT	CASSQTDRSNQPQHF
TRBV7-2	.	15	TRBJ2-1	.	TGTGCCAGCAGCTTGGCTTACGGGTCCTACAATGAGCAGTTCTTC	CASSLAYGSYNEQFF
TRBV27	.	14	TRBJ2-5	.	TGTGCCAGCAAGGGGGGGCGAGACGGAGAGACCCAGTACTTC	CASKGGRDGETQYF
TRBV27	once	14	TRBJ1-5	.	TGTGCCAGCAGTTATAGGCAGGGTGGAAAGCCCCAGCATTTT	CASSYRQGGKPQHF
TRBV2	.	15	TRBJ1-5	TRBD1	TGTGCCAGCAGTTCTCAGGACAGGGGCAATCAGCCCCAGCATTTT	CASSSQDRGNQPQHF
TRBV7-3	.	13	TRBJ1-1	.	TGTGCCAGCAGCTTAGGACTGGACACTGAAGCTTTCTTT	CASSLGLDTEAFF
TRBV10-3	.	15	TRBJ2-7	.	TGTGCCATCAGTGAGTCTGGCGGTAAGCAATACGAGCAGTACTTC	CAISESGGKQYEQYF
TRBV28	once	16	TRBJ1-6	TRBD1	TGTGCCAGCAGGCAAATGACAGGGAATCCCTACTCACCCCTCCACTTT	CASRQMTGNPYSPLHF
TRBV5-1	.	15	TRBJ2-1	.	TGCGCCAGCAGCTTGGACTGGACAGGGACTAAGGAGCAGTTCTTC	CASSLDWTGTKEQFF
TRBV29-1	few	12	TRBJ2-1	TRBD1	TGCAGCGGCGACAGGGGTACGGCTGAGCAGTTCTTC	CSGDRGTAEQFF
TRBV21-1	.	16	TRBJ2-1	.	TGTGCCAGCAGCAGAAAATTCAGGGGGCTGCCACATGAGCAGTTCTTC	CASSRKFRGLPHEQFF
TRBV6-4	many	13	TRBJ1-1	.	TGTGCCAGCAGTGTGGCAGGGAACACTGAAGCTTTCTTT	CASSVAGNTEAFF
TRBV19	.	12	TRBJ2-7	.	TGTGCCAGTAGTATCGGGGGTAACGAGCAGTACTTC	CASSIGGNEQYF
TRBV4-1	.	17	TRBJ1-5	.	TGCGCCAGCAGCCAAGATAGCACAATGAGGAGCAATCAGCCCCAGCATTTT	CASSQDSTMRSNQPQHF
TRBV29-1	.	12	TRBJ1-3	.	TGCAGCGCTTTATCCTCTGGAAACACCATATATTTT	CSALSSGNTIYF
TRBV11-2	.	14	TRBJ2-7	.	TGTGCCAGCAGCTTATATGGAGGGGAAGGTGAGCAGTACTTC	CASSLYGGEGEQYF
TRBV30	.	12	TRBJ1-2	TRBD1	TGTGCCTGGAGTCCTGGACAGGGGGGCTACACCTTC	CAWSPGQGGYTF
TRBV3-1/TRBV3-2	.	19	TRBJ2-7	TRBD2	TGTGCCAGCAGCGCGCCTCCCCCGCTAGCGGGCCTCCTGGAATACGAGCAGTACTTC	CASSAPPPLAGLLEYEQYF
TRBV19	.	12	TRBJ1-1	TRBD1	TGTGCCAGTAGTACAGGGGGATACGAAGCTTTCTTT	CASSTGGYEAFF